This section outlines one TCR beta chain sequence together with its context. The sample belongs to a study of blood T cell repertoires in COVID-19. Germline CDR1 and CDR2: SGHRS and YFSETQ. The CDR3 is made up of 15 amino acids. The germline V and J ends were trimmed by 0 bases and 7 bases, with 16 bases remaining between them. In the original analysis: Reference gene primer amplification yielded estimated nucleated cell counts. The method was immunoSEQ multiplex PCR; TCRdb's version includes in-frame clones alone and lacks a portion of them. D and trimming were read from the DNA, whereas the V and J calls and clone size are those reported in that table. Altogether 200,000 to 300,000 clones are present, approximately 90% being singletons, with the ten largest covering more than 1%.

Sequencing was performed on PBMCs or T cells enriched from blood (not recorded which). The receptor was derived from a woman aged 40 to 49 with acute COVID-19. The chain couples TRBV5-1 to TRBJ2-5, with D possibly TRBD2 on 6 matching bases. CDR3 DNA: TGCGCCAGCAGCTTGGATGGGGGGATTACAGGGACCCAGTACTTC. The encoded protein is CASSLDGGITGTQYF.